This entry lists 4 T cell receptor beta chains sequenced from one sample in a study of tumor and adjacent non-tumor tissue in lung cancer. TCRbeta libraries were built with three rounds of nested PCR, modified from ARM-PCR. MiXCR, applied by TCRdb to the multiplex PCR reads, yields one record per CDR3 protein. The repertoire holds more than 60,000 distinct CDR3 sequences, with around four fifths as singletons. No cell sorting was done before RNA was extracted from the tissue. The sequenced sample was lung tumor tissue. The receptors were gathered from a woman aged 50 to 60 with non-small cell lung cancer.

As for this clonotype: This may be a read error: a much more frequent sequence differs by one nucleotide. This chain connects TRBV7-9 to TRBJ2-6; D possibly uses TRBD1 or TRBD2 (5 bases each). Germline CDR1 SEHNR, CDR2 FQNEAQ (reference sequence). The CDR3 loop spans 16 amino acids. CDR3 loop: CASSLVPGSGGNVLTF. DNA for the CDR3: TGTGCCAGCAGCTTAGTTCCAGGCTCTGGGGGCAACGTCCTGACTTTC.

About this clonotype: One end of the junction does not line up with germline, which may come from a read error. The chain has TRBV6-5 and TRBJ2-1; perhaps TRBD1 as D (5 bases). The germline gives CDR1 MNHEY, CDR2 SVGAGI. This CDR3 spans 13 amino acids. In DNA, the CDR3 is TGTGCCAGCAGTTACTCAAGGGGCCATGAGCAACTCTTC. This codes for CASSYSRGHEQLF.

This clonotype has a count of ten or more. V and J are TRBV29-1 and TRBJ2-3, with a tentative D call TRBD1 (5 bases). V lost 7 bases, J lost 2 bases, and 19 bases lay in between. The CDR3 totals 15 residues. Germline V CDR1 and CDR2: SQVTM, ANQGSEA. The CDR3 coding sequence is TGCAGCGGGGGCGTCGACACGTCCCTCACAGATACGCAGTATTTT. Amino acid sequence: CSGGVDTSLTDTQYF.

This clonotype was seen once. Germline is not matched at one junction end, which may reflect a read error. In DNA form, the CDR3 reads TGCAGTGCCGGGGCCGGCACTAGCGTCCCTGAGCAGATCTTC. Translating gives CSAGAGTSVPEQIF. V is TRBV20-1 and J is TRBJ2-1; 7 nucleotides match TRBD2. Germline V lookup: CDR1 DFQATT, CDR2 SNEGSKA (reference sequence). The CDR3 length is 14 residues.